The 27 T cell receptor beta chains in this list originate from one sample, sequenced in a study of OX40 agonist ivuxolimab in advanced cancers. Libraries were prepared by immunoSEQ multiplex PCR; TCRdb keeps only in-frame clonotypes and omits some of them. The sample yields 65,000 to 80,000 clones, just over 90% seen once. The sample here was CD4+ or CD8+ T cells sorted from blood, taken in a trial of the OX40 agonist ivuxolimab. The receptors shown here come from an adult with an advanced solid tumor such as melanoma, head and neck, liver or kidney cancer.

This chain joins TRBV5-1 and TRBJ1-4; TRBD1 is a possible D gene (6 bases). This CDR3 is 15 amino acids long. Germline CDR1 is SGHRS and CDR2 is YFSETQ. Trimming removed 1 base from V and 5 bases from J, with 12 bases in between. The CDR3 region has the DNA TGCGCCAGCAGCTTGTCAGGGGAGGTAAATGAAAAACTGTTTTTT. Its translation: CASSLSGEVNEKLFF.

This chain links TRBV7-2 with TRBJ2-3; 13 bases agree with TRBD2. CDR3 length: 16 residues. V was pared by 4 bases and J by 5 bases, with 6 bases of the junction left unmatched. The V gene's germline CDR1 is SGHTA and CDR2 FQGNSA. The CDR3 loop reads CASSWGLAGSGDTQYF. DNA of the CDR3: TGTGCCAGCAGCTGGGGACTAGCGGGGAGTGGAGATACGCAGTATTTT.

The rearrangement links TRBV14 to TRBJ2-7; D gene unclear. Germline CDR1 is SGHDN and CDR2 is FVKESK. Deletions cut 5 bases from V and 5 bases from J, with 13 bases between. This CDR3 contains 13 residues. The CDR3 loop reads CASSSRSTHEQYF. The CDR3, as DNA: TGTGCCAGCAGCTCTCGCTCCACACACGAGCAGTACTTC.

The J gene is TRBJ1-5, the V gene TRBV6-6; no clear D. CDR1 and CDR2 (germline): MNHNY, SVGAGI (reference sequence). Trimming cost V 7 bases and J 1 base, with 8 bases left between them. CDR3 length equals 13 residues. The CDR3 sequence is CASTPDSNQPQHF. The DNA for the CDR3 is TGTGCCAGCACTCCGGACAGCAATCAGCCCCAGCATTTT.

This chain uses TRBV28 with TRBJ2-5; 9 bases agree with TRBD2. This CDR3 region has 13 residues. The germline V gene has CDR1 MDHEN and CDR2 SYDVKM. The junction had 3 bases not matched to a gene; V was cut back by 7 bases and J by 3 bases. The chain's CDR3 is CASTTSGEETQYF. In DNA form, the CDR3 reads TGTGCCAGCACGACTAGCGGAGAAGAGACCCAGTACTTC.

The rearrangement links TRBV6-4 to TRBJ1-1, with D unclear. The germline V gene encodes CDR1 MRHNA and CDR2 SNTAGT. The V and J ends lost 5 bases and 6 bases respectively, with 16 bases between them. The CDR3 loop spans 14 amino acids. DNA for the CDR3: TGTGCCAGCAGTACCGACGGGCTGGTGGCTGAAGCTTTCTTT. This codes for CASSTDGLVAEAFF.

The CDR3 sequence is CASHPDITGELFF. The CDR3 nucleotides read TGTGCCAGCCATCCTGACATCACCGGGGAGCTGTTTTTT. This sequence joins TRBV2 and TRBJ2-2; D uncertain. This CDR3 comprises 13 residues. The V gene lost 8 bases and the J gene lost 4 bases, with 11 bases spanning the gap. The germline CDR1 and CDR2 sequences are SNHLY and FYNNEI.

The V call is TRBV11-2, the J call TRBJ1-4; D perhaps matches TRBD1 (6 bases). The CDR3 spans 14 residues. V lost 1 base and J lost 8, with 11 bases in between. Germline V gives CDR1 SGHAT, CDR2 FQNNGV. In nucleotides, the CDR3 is TGTGCCAGCAGCTTAGTCGCAGGGGCCGAAAAACTGTTTTTT. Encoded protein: CASSLVAGAEKLFF.

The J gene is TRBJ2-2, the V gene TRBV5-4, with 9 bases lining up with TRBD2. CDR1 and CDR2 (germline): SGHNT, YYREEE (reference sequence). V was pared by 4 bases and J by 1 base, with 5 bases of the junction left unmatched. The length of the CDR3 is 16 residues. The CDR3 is CASSTSGGRNTGELFF. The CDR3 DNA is TGTGCCAGCAGCACGAGCGGGGGGCGGAACACCGGGGAGCTGTTTTTT. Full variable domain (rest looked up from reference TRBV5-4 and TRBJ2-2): ETGVTQSPTHLIKTRGQQVTLRCSSQSGHNTVSWYQQALGQGPQFIFQYYREEENGRGNFPPRFSGLQFPNYSSELNVNALELDDSALYLCASSTSGGRNTGELFFGEGSRLTVL.

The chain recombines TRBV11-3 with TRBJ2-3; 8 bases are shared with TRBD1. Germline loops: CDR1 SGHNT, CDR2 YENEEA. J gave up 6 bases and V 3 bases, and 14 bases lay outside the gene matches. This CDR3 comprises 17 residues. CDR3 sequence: CASSFRGHDRGRDTQYF. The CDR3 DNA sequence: TGTGCCAGCAGCTTCCGGGGCCACGACAGGGGTCGGGATACGCAGTATTTT.

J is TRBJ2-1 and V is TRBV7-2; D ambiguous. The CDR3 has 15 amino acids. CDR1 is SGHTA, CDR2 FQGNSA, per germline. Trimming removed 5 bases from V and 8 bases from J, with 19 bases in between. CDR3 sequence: CASSPDLASMDEQFF. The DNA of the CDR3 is TGTGCCAGCAGCCCAGATCTCGCGTCAATGGATGAGCAGTTCTTC.

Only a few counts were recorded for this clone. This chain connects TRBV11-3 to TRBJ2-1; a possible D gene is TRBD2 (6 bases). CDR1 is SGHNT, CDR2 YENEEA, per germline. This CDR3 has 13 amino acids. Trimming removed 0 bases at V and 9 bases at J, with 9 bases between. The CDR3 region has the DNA TGTGCCAGCAGCTTAGATATGGGAGGTGAGCAGTTCTTC. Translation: CASSLDMGGEQFF.

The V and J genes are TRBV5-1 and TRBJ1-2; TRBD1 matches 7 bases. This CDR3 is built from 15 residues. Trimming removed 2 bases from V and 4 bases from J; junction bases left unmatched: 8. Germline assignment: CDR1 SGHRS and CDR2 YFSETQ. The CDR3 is CASSFYGDSLYGYTF. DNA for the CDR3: TGCGCCAGCAGCTTTTACGGGGACAGCCTCTATGGCTACACCTTC.

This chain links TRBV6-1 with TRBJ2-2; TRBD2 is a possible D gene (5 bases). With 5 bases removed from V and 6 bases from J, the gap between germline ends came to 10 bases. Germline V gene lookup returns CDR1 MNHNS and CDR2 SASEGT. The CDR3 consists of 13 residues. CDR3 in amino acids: CASSKSGAGELFF. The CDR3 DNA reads TGTGCCAGCAGTAAAAGCGGCGCCGGGGAGCTGTTTTTT.

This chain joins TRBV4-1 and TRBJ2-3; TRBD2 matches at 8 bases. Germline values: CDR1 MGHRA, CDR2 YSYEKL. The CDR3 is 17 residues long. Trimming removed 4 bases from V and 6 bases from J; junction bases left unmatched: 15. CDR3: CASSPPGGGGPWDTQYF. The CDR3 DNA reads TGCGCCAGCAGCCCTCCGGGTGGCGGGGGGCCCTGGGATACGCAGTATTTT.

The chain's CDR3 is CATKTRDRNTGELFF. CDR3 coding DNA: TGTGCCACCAAAACCCGGGACAGGAACACCGGGGAGCTGTTTTTT. V usage is TRBV6-5 and J usage is TRBJ2-2, with 7 bases identical to TRBD1. CDR1 is MNHEY, CDR2 SVGAGI, per germline. The V and J ends lost 10 bases and 1 base, in that order; junction bases with no gene match: 9. This CDR3 region has 15 residues.

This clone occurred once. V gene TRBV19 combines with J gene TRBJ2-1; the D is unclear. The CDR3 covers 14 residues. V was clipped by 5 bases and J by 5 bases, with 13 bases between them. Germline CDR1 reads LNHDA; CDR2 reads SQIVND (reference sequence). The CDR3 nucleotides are TGTGCCAGTAGTCCCTCCCTTAGTAACAATGAGCAGTTCTTC. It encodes CASSPSLSNNEQFF. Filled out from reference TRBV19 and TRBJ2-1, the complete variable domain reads DGGITQSPKYLFRKEGQNVTLSCEQNLNHDAMYWYRQDPGQGLRLIYYSQIVNDFQKGDIAEGYSVSREKKESFPLTVTSAQKNPTAFYLCASSPSLSNNEQFFGPGTRLTVL.

The CDR3 region has the DNA TGTGCCAGCAGCTGGGACCGGGACAGGGGGAACGAGCAGTACTTC. It translates to CASSWDRDRGNEQYF. V gene TRBV6-6 combines with J gene TRBJ2-7, with 11 bases lining up with TRBD1. Losses at the gene ends were 6 bases for V and 5 bases for J; bases not matched to a gene: 9. This CDR3 has 15 amino acids. Per germline, CDR1 MNHNY and CDR2 SVGAGI (reference sequence).

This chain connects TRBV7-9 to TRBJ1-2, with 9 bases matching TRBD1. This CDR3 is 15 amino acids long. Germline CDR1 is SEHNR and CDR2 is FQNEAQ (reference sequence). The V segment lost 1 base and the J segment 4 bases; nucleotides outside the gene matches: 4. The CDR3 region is CASSLDRGLPYGYTF. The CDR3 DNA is TGTGCCAGCAGCTTAGACAGGGGGCTACCCTATGGCTACACCTTC.

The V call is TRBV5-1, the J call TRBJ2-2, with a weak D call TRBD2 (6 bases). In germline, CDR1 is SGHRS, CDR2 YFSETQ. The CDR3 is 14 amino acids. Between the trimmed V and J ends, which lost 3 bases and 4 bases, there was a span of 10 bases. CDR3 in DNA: TGCGCCAGCAGCTCCGGGGGAAGCACCGGGGAGCTGTTTTTT. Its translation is CASSSGGSTGELFF.

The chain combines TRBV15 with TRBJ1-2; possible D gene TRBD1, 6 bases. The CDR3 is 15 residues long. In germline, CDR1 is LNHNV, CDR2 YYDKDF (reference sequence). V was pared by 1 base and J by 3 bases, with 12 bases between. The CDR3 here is CATSRVDRPYYGYTF. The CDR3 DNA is TGTGCCACCAGCAGAGTTGACAGGCCTTACTATGGCTACACCTTC.

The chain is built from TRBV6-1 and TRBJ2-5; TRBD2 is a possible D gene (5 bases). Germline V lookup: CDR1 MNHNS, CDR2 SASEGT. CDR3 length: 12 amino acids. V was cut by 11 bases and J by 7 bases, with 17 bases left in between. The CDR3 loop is CAGGPVPGTQYF. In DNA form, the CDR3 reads TGTGCCGGAGGACCGGTTCCCGGGACCCAGTACTTC.

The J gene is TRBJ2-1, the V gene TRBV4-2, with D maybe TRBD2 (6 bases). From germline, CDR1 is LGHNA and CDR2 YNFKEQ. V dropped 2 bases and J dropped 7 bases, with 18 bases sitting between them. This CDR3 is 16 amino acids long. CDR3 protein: CASSQNPTGLLNEQFF. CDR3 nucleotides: TGTGCCAGCAGCCAAAACCCGACGGGACTCCTTAATGAGCAGTTCTTC.

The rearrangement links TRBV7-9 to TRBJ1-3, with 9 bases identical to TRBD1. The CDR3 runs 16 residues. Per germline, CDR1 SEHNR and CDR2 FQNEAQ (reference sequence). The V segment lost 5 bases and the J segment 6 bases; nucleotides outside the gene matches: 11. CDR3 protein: CASSNRDRESQNTIYF. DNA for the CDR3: TGTGCCAGCAGCAACCGGGACAGGGAGTCGCAAAACACCATATATTTT. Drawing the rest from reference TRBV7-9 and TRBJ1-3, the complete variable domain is DTGVSQNPRHKITKRGQNVTFRCDPISEHNRLYWYRQTLGQGPEFLTYFQNEAQLEKSRLLSDRFSAERPKGSFSTLEIQRTEQGDSAMYLCASSNRDRESQNTIYFGEGSWLTVV.

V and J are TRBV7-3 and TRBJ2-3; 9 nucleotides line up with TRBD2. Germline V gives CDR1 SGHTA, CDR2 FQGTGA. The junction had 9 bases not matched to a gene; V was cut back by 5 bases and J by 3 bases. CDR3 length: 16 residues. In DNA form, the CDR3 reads TGTGCCAGCAGCCCCTGGGTGGCGGGGGGGACAGATACGCAGTATTTT. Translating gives CASSPWVAGGTDTQYF.

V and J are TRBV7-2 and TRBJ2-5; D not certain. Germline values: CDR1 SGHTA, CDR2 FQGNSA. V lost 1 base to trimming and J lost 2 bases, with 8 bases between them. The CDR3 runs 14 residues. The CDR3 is CASSLERVQETQYF. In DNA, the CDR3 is TGTGCCAGCAGCTTAGAACGGGTTCAAGAGACCCAGTACTTC.

The CDR3 loop is CASSSARDVYTGELFF. The CDR3 DNA reads as TGTGCCAGCTCTTCCGCTAGGGACGTCTACACCGGGGAGCTGTTTTTT. The rearrangement links TRBV18 to TRBJ2-2; D is possibly TRBD1 or TRBD2 (5 bases each). The V gene lost 6 bases and the J gene lost 3 bases, with 17 bases spanning the gap. CDR3 length: 16 amino acids. The germline gives CDR1 KGHSH, CDR2 LQKENI.